What follows describes a single TCR beta chain. The hyperthyroidism patients had all been newly diagnosed, and their disease duration was under 2 months. Their ages ranged from 18 to 65 years. TCR beta CDR3 region amplification was performed from RNA transcripts. The TCR CDR3 was amplified in a first-round RT-PCR using the HTBI primer set. TCRdb fed the multiplex PCR reads into MiXCR, producing one record per CDR3 protein. The sample has 540,000 or so distinct CDR3 sequences, more than 15% seen once. The data stem from a study of T cells in Graves' hyperthyroidism and ophthalmopathy. The CDR3 is made up of 14 amino acids. The V end was cut by 6 bases, the J end by 4 bases, with 16 bases between. Germline CDR1 and CDR2: SQVTM and ANQGSEA.

This clonotype was obtained from a woman aged 25 to 39 with Graves' hyperthyroidism. Sequenced input: blood. The chain has TRBV29-1 and TRBJ2-4; tentatively, D is TRBD2 (6 bases). Here the CDR3 DNA reads TGCAGCGTCTCGGAGGGGCAGGTTAAAAACATTCAGTACTTC. Translating gives CSVSEGQVKNIQYF.